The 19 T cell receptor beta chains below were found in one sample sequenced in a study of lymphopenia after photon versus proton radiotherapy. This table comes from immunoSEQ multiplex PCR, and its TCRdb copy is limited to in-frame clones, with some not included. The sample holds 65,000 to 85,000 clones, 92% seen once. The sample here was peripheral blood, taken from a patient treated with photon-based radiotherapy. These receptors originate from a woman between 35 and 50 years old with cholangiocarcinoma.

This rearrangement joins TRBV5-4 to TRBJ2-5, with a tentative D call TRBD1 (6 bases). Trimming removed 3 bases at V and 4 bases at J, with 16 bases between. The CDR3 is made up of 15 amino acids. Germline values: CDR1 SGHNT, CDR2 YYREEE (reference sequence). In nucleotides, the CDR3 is TGTGCCAGCAGCTCAAGGCTGGGCAGGGGAGAGACCCAGTACTTC. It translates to CASSSRLGRGETQYF.

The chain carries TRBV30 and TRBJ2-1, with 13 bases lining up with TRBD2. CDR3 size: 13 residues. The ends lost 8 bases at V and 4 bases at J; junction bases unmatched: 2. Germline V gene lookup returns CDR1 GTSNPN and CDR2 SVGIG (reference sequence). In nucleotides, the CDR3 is TGTGCCCGGACTAGCGGGAGTTACAATGAGCAGTTCTTC. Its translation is CARTSGSYNEQFF.

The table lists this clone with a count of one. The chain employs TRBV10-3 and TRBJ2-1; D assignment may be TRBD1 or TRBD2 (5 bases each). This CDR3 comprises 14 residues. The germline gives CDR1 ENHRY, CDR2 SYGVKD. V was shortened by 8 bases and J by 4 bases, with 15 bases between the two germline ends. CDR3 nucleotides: TGTGCCATCCACTCCGGGACCCTGTACAATGAGCAGTTCTTC. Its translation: CAIHSGTLYNEQFF.

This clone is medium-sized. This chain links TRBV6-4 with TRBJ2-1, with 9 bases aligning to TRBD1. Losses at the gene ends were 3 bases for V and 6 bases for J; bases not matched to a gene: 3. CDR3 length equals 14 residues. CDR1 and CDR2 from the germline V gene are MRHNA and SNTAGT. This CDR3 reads CASSEATGGNEQFF. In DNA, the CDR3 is TGTGCCAGCAGTGAGGCGACAGGGGGCAATGAGCAGTTCTTC.

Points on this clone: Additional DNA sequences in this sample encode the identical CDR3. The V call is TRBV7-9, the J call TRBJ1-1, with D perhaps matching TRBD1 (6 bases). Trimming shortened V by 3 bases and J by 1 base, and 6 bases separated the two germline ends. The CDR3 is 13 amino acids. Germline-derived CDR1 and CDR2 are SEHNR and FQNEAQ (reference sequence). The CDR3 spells CASSLTGNTEAFF. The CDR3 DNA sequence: TGTGCCAGCAGCTTGACAGGGAACACTGAAGCTTTCTTT.

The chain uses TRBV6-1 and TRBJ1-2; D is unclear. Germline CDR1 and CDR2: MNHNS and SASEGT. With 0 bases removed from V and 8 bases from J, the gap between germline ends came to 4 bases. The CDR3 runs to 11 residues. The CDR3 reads CASSEARGYTF. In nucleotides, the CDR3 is TGTGCCAGCAGTGAAGCCCGCGGCTACACCTTC.

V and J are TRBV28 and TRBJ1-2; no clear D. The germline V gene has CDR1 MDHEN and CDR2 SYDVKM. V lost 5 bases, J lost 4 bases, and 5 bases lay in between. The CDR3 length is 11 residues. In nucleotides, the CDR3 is TGTGCCAGCAGTAAAATCTATGGCTACACCTTC. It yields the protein CASSKIYGYTF.

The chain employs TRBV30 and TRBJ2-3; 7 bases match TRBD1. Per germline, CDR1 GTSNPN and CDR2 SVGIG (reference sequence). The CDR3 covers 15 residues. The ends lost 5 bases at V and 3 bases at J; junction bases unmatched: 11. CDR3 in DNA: TGTGCCTGGGGTAGGGGCAGGGGGAGAACAGATACGCAGTATTTT. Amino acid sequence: CAWGRGRGRTDTQYF.

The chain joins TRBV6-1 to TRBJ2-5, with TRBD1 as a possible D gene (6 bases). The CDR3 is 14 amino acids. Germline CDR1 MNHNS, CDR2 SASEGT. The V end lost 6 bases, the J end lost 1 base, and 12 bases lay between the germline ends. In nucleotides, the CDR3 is TGTGCCAGCAGCCTGGCGACAGGCCAAGAGACCCAGTACTTC. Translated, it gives CASSLATGQETQYF.

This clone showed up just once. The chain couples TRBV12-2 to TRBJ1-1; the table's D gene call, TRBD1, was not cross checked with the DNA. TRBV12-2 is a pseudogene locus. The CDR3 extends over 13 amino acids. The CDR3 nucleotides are TGTGCAAGTCGCTCACCATCACAGGCTGAAGCTTTCTTT. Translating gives CASRSPSQAEAFF.

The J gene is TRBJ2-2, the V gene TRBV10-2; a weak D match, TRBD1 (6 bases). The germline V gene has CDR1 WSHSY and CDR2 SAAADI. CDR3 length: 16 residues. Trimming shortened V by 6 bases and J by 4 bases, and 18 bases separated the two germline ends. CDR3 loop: CASSRFSGQTTGELFF. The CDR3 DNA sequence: TGCGCCAGCAGCCGATTTTCAGGACAGACCACCGGGGAGCTGTTTTTT.

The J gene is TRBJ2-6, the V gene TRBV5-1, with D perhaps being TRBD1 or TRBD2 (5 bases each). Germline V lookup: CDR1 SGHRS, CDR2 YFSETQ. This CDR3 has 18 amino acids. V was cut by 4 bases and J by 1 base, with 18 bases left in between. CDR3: CASSPGGGLGSGANVLTF. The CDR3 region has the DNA TGCGCCAGCAGCCCTGGGGGTGGACTTGGTTCTGGGGCCAACGTCCTGACTTTC.

CDR3 coding DNA: TGTGCCAGTAGTATCGGAGCGGCCGATACGCAGTATTTT. This sequence encodes CASSIGAADTQYF. The V call is TRBV19, the J call TRBJ2-3; D possibly corresponds to TRBD2 (5 bases). The CDR3 covers 13 residues. V gave up 3 bases and J gave up 6 bases, with 10 bases separating them. CDR1 is LNHDA and CDR2 is SQIVND in the germline V gene (reference sequence).

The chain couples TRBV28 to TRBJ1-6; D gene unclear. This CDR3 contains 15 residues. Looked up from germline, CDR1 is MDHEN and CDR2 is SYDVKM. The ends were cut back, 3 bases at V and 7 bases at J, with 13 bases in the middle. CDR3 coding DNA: TGTGCCAGCAGTTTTCCCCCAGTTCGGAATTCACCCCTCCACTTT. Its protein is CASSFPPVRNSPLHF.

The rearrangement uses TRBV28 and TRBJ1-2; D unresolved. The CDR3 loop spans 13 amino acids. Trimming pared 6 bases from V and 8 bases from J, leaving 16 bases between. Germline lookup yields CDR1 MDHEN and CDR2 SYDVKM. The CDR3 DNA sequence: TGTGCCAGCAGGGCCAGCCCTCTAAGCGGCTACACCTTC. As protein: CASRASPLSGYTF.

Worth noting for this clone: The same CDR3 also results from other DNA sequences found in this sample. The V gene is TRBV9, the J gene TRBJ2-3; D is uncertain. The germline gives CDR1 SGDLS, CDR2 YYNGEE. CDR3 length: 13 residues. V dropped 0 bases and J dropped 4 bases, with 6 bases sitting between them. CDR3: CASSVAGADTQYF. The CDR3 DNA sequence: TGTGCCAGCAGCGTAGCTGGGGCAGATACGCAGTATTTT. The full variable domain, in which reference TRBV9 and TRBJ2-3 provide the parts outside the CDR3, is DSGVTQTPKHLITATGQRVTLRCSPRSGDLSVYWYQQSLDQGLQFLIQYYNGEERAKGNILERFSAQQFPDLHSELNLSSLELGDSALYFCASSVAGADTQYFGPGTRLTVL.

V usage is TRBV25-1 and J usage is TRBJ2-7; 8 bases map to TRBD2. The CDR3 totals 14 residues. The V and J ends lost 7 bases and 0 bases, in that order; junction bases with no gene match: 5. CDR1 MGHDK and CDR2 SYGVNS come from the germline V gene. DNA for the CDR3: TGTGCCAGCACCTCAAGCGGGAGCTCCTACGAGCAGTACTTC. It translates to CASTSSGSSYEQYF.

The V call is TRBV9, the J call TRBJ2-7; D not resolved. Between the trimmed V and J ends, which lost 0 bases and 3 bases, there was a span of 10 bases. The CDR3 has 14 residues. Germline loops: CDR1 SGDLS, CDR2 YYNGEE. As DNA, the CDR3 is TGTGCCAGCAGCGTAGGATATGCGGACTACGAGCAGTACTTC. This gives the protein CASSVGYADYEQYF.

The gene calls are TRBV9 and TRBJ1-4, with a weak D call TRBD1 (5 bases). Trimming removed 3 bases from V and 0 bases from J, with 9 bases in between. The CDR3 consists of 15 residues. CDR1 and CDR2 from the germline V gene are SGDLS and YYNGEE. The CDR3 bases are TGTGCCAGCAGCGCCCGGGGGGCAACTAATGAAAAACTGTTTTTT. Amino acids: CASSARGATNEKLFF.